This T cell receptor (beta chain) was retrieved from a study of blood T cell repertoires in COVID-19. Profiling relied on immunoSEQ multiplex PCR, and the TCRdb table lists in-frame clones only, not all of them. The repertoire includes approximately 130,000 clones, roughly 80% of them detected once, and over 15% sits in the top ten. V dropped 6 bases and J dropped 1 base, with 12 bases sitting between them. CDR1 and CDR2 (germline): MNHEY, SMNVEV (reference sequence). The CDR3 extends over 15 amino acids. The genes are TRBV27 and TRBJ2-2; D is perhaps TRBD1 (6 bases). This clonotype was sampled from a young man who had recovered from COVID-19. The sample comprised PBMCs or T cells enriched from blood (not recorded which). CDR3 in amino acids: CASRSKQGNTGELFF. CDR3 in DNA: TGTGCCAGCAGATCTAAACAGGGGAACACCGGGGAGCTGTTTTTT.